The source of this T cell receptor beta chain is a study of blood T cell repertoires in COVID-19. From germline, CDR1 is LNHDA and CDR2 SQIVND (reference sequence). The V end lost 7 bases, the J end lost 2 bases, and 18 bases lay between the germline ends. This CDR3 spans 16 amino acids. The assay was immunoSEQ multiplex PCR, and TCRdb's table has in-frame clones only and misses some. The sample carries about 200,000 clones, 70% to 85% recorded once. This receptor was obtained from a woman aged 80 or older with COVID-19, enrolled during active disease. The genes are TRBV19 and TRBJ1-5; a possible D gene is TRBD1 (6 bases). Input material: peripheral blood. CDR3 coding DNA: TGTGCCAGTACTGAGTTGGGGGCTGGAGGCAATCAGCCCCAGCATTTT. This codes for CASTELGAGGNQPQHF.